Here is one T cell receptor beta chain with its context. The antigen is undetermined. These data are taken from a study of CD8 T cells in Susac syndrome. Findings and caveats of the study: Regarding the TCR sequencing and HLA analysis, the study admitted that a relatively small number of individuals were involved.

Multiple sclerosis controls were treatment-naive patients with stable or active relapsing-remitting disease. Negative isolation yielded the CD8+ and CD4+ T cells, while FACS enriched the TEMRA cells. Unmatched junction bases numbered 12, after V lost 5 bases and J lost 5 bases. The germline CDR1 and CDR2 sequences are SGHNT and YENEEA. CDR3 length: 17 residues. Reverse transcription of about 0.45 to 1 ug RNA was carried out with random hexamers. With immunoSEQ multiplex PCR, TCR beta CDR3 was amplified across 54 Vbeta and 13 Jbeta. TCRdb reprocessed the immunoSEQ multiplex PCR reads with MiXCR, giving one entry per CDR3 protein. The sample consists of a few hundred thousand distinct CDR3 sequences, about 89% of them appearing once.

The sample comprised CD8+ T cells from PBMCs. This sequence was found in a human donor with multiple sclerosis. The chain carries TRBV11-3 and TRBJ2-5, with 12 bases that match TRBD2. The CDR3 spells CASSQPLAGGPMETQYF. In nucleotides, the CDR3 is TGTGCCAGCAGCCAGCCTCTAGCGGGAGGGCCGATGGAGACCCAGTACTTC.